A single sample gave rise to the 11 T cell receptor beta chains below, sequenced in a study of T cell responses to AZD1222 COVID-19 vaccine (dated by TCRdb to the early 2020s). Explained via the paper, the time point label denotes: about 28 days (+/-7) after the second vaccine dose. Receptor amplification or capture employed the immunoSEQ multiplex PCR assay. What TCRdb holds here is the immuneACCESS table cut down to in-frame rearrangements. Part of the clones is not present; checked against another copy, under half of the missing clones reflect an unresolved V gene, and the others are unexplained. The sample records around 130,000 clones, more than 90% of which are singletons. The top ten hold 1.1% of the sample. The starting material was peripheral blood, obtained 28 days after the second AZD1222 dose. The receptors were gathered from an adult who received the AZD1222 COVID-19 vaccine.

The chain links TRBV11-3 to TRBJ2-5; no clear D. V was trimmed by 6 bases and J by 5 bases, leaving 4 bases between them. This CDR3 contains 10 residues. Germline V lookup: CDR1 SGHNT, CDR2 YENEEA. CDR3 nucleotides: TGTGCCAGCAGGGGGGAGACCCAGTACTTC. This translates into CASRGETQYF.

The chain joins TRBV7-6 to TRBJ2-7; the D gene could be TRBD1 or TRBD2 (6 bases each). Germline CDR1 is SGHVS and CDR2 is FNYEAQ. This CDR3 spans 13 amino acids. Trimming took 5 bases from V and 6 from J, leaving 14 bases between them. The CDR3 reads CASSKTGGSEQYF. Written as DNA, the CDR3 is TGTGCCAGCAGCAAGACAGGAGGGAGCGAGCAGTACTTC.

The chain combines TRBV28 with TRBJ1-4, with D hard to call. The germline V gene has CDR1 MDHEN and CDR2 SYDVKM. V was trimmed by 6 bases and J by 7 bases, leaving 12 bases between them. The length of the CDR3 is 13 residues. CDR3 sequence reads: CASRRASFEKLFF. The DNA for the CDR3 is TGTGCCAGCAGGAGGGCTTCTTTTGAAAAACTGTTTTTT. Looking up the rest from reference TRBV28 and TRBJ1-4 gives the full variable domain: DVKVTQSSRYLVKRTGEKVFLECVQDMDHENMFWYRQDPGLGLRLIYFSYDVKMKEKGDIPEGYSVSREKKERFSLILESASTNQTSMYLCASRRASFEKLFFGSGTQLSVL.

The chain uses TRBV7-9 and TRBJ1-6; D is perhaps TRBD1 (5 bases). Per germline, CDR1 SEHNR and CDR2 FQNEAQ (reference sequence). Trimming pared 0 bases from V and 11 bases from J, leaving 14 bases between. The CDR3 is made up of 15 amino acids. Written as DNA, the CDR3 is TGTGCCAGCAGCTTAGCGGGAAGGGGAGTAACACCCCTCCACTTT. Translation: CASSLAGRGVTPLHF.

The chain combines TRBV20-1 with TRBJ1-2; no definite D call. The CDR3 length is 11 residues. CDR1 and CDR2 from the germline V gene are DFQATT and SNEGSKA (reference sequence). Trimming pared 4 bases from V and 8 bases from J, leaving 11 bases between. The CDR3 loop is CSATQPNGYTF. CDR3 DNA sequence: TGCAGTGCTACACAGCCTAACGGCTACACCTTC.

V usage is TRBV3-1 (or the pseudogene TRBV3-2) and J usage is TRBJ2-5; D call uncertain. Trimming left V 0 bases short and J 6 bases short, with 11 bases between. The V gene's germline CDR1 is LGHDT and CDR2 YNNKEL (reference sequence). The length of the CDR3 is 14 residues. The CDR3 DNA follows: TGTGCCAGCAGCCAAGATCGAGTAGGGAAGACCCAGTACTTC. This codes for CASSQDRVGKTQYF.

This sequence joins TRBV5-1 and TRBJ1-3; the D is unclear. Germline CDR1 SGHRS, CDR2 YFSETQ. The length of the CDR3 is 17 residues. V dropped 0 bases and J dropped 0 bases, with 13 bases sitting between them. The CDR3: CASSLAGVQNSGNTIYF. CDR3 nucleotide sequence: TGCGCCAGCAGCTTGGCCGGGGTACAGAACTCTGGAAACACCATATATTTT. Supplemented by reference TRBV5-1 and TRBJ1-3, the full variable domain reads KAGVTQTPRYLIKTRGQQVTLSCSPISGHRSVSWYQQTPGQGLQFLFEYFSETQRNKGNFPGRFSGRQFSNSRSEMNVSTLELGDSALYLCASSLAGVQNSGNTIYFGEGSWLTVV.

The chain joins TRBV4-2 to TRBJ2-1; 13 nucleotides line up with TRBD2. The CDR3 totals 15 residues. Germline CDR1 reads LGHNA; CDR2 reads YNFKEQ. V was pared by 1 base and J by 9 bases, with 3 bases of the junction left unmatched. This chain's CDR3 is CASSQGTSGGAEQFF. CDR3 nucleotide sequence: TGTGCCAGCAGCCAAGGTACTAGCGGGGGGGCTGAGCAGTTCTTC.

The CDR3 DNA reads as TGTGCCAGCAGTTCGGTGAGCTCACCCCTCCACTTT. As protein: CASSSVSSPLHF. The chain joins TRBV27 to TRBJ1-6; D is unresolved. This CDR3 is 12 amino acids long. V was pared by 4 bases and J by 10 bases, with 8 bases between. CDR1 and CDR2 from the germline V gene are MNHEY and SMNVEV (reference sequence).

The genes are TRBV3-1 (or the pseudogene TRBV3-2) and TRBJ2-7, with no clear D. V lost 1 base and J 0 bases, leaving 13 bases between the germline ends. CDR1 is LGHDT, CDR2 YNNKEL, per germline (reference sequence). This CDR3 spans 16 amino acids. Here the CDR3 reads CASSQGRSEVSYEQYF. Written as DNA, the CDR3 is TGTGCCAGCAGCCAAGGACGGTCAGAGGTCTCCTACGAGCAGTACTTC.

The chain carries TRBV27 and TRBJ1-2, with TRBD1 matching over 10 bases. After removal of 1 base from V and 8 bases from J, the junction contained 10 bases not matched to a gene. The length of the CDR3 is 16 residues. Germline assignment: CDR1 MNHEY and CDR2 SMNVEV (reference sequence). The CDR3 DNA reads as TGTGCCAGCAGTTTATGGGCGGGACAGGGGCGCCGAGGCTACACCTTC. Translation: CASSLWAGQGRRGYTF.